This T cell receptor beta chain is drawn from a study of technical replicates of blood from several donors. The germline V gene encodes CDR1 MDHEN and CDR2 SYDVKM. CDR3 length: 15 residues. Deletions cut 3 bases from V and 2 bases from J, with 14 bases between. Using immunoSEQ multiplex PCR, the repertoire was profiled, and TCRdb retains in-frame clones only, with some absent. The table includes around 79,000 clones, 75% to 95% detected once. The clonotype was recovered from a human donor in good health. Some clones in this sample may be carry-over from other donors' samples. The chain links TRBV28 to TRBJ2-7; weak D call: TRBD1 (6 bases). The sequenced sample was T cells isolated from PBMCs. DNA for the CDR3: TGTGCCAGCAGTTTGATCCGGCAGGGGCCCTACGAGCAGTACTTC. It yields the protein CASSLIRQGPYEQYF. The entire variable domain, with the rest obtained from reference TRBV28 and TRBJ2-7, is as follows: DVKVTQSSRYLVKRTGEKVFLECVQDMDHENMFWYRQDPGLGLRLIYFSYDVKMKEKGDIPEGYSVSREKKERFSLILESASTNQTSMYLCASSLIRQGPYEQYFGPGTRLTVT.